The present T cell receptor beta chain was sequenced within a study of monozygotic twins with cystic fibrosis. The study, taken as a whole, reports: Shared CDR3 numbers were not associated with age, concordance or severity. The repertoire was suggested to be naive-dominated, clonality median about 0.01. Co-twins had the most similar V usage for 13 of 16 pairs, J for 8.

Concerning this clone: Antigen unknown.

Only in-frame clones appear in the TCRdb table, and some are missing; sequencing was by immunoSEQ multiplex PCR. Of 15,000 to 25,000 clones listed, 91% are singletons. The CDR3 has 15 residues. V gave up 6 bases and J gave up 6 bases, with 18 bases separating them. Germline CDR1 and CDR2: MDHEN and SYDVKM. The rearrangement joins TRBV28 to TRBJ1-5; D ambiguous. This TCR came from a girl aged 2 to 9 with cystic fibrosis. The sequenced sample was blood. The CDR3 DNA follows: TGTGCCAGCAGACCCCACAGAGGACGGGGTCAGCCCCAGCATTTT. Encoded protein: CASRPHRGRGQPQHF. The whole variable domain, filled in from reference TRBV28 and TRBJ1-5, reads DVKVTQSSRYLVKRTGEKVFLECVQDMDHENMFWYRQDPGLGLRLIYFSYDVKMKEKGDIPEGYSVSREKKERFSLILESASTNQTSMYLCASRPHRGRGQPQHFGDGTRLSIL.